One and the same sample provided the 25 T cell receptor beta chains below, sequenced in a study of T cells in Graves' hyperthyroidism and ophthalmopathy. Amplification of TCR beta CDR3 regions was performed using RNA transcripts as template. The HTBI primer set drove a first-round RT-PCR of the TCR CDR3. TCRdb reprocessed the multiplex PCR reads via MiXCR and lists one record per CDR3 protein. The sample records fewer than 350,000 distinct CDR3 sequences, around a fifth being singletons. Material: blood. The receptors originated from a woman between 45 and 60 years old with Graves' hyperthyroidism.

This clonotype occurred many times. This chain uses TRBV7-6 with TRBJ2-3; D remains ambiguous. From germline, CDR1 is SGHVS and CDR2 FNYEAQ. The CDR3 length is 16 residues. V shed 4 bases and J shed 0 bases, with 14 bases lying between them. The CDR3 protein is CASSSQTAYSTDTQYF. CDR3 coding DNA: TGTGCCAGCAGCTCGCAGACGGCCTATAGCACAGATACGCAGTATTTT.

This clonotype showed up many times. The rearrangement links TRBV27 to TRBJ2-5; tentative D call: TRBD2 (6 bases). The germline gives CDR1 MNHEY, CDR2 SMNVEV (reference sequence). The V and J ends lost 1 base and 4 bases respectively, with 13 bases between them. This CDR3 has 15 amino acids. The CDR3 nucleotides read TGTGCCAGCAGTTTATATGGCGGGGTCACAGAGACCCAGTACTTC. It yields the protein CASSLYGGVTETQYF.

This clonotype was detected many times. The chain couples TRBV29-1 to TRBJ2-2, with TRBD2 matching over 16 bases. Germline CDR1 and CDR2: SQVTM and ANQGSEA. V trimming: 7 bases; J trimming: 4 bases; junction bases outside the gene matches: 9. CDR3 size: 17 residues. The DNA for the CDR3 is TGCAGCGGATCGGGACTAGCGGGAGGGCCGGGCACCGGGGAGCTGTTTTTT. It codes for CSGSGLAGGPGTGELFF.

There are a few counts of this clonotype. The chain carries TRBV2 and TRBJ2-7, with TRBD2 as a possible D gene (6 bases). V was cut by 6 bases and J by 3 bases, with 12 bases left in between. Germline assignment: CDR1 SNHLY and CDR2 FYNNEI. This CDR3 comprises 13 residues. CDR3 sequence: CASRHRRGYEQYF. The CDR3 region has the DNA TGTGCCAGCAGACACAGGCGGGGCTACGAGCAGTACTTC.

This clonotype was observed many times. The rearrangement links TRBV3-1 to TRBJ1-1, with D hard to call. Germline V gene sequence: CDR1 LGHDT, CDR2 YNNKEL (reference sequence). V was cut by 7 bases and J by 5 bases, with 14 bases left in between. CDR3 size: 13 residues. DNA of the CDR3: TGTGCCAGCACGGCAGCCTGGCGGACTGAAGCTTTCTTT. Amino acids: CASTAAWRTEAFF.

J is TRBJ2-7 and V is TRBV30; D is unclear. V was cut by 2 bases and J by 0 bases, with 5 bases left in between. Germline CDR1 GTSNPN, CDR2 SVGIG (reference sequence). CDR3 length equals 12 residues. The CDR3 nucleotides read TGTGCCTGGAGTCTACACTCCTACGAGCAGTACTTC. Its translation: CAWSLHSYEQYF.

The chain uses TRBV10-2 and TRBJ1-1; unclear D gene. The germline V gene has CDR1 WSHSY and CDR2 SAAADI. Between the trimmed V and J ends, which lost 3 bases and 0 bases, there was a span of 14 bases. The CDR3 is made up of 16 amino acids. The CDR3 nucleotides are TGCGCCAGCAGTGATAGGGCAGAGACGATGAACACTGAAGCTTTCTTT. It yields the protein CASSDRAETMNTEAFF.

This clonotype was counted between two and nine times. The V and J genes are TRBV6-1 and TRBJ1-5; D is unclear. Germline CDR1 MNHNS, CDR2 SASEGT. This CDR3 spans 14 amino acids. V gave up 1 base and J gave up 0 bases, with 4 bases separating them. CDR3 region: CASSEDGSNQPQHF. In DNA, the CDR3 is TGTGCCAGCAGTGAAGACGGTAGCAATCAGCCCCAGCATTTT.

This clonotype was found a few times. The V call is TRBV29-1, the J call TRBJ2-1; weak D call: TRBD2 (5 bases). Germline CDR1 and CDR2: SQVTM and ANQGSEA. The CDR3 contains 16 residues. V lost 0 bases to trimming and J lost 0 bases, with 12 bases between them. The chain's CDR3 is CSVEEPLASSYNEQFF. The CDR3 DNA sequence: TGCAGCGTTGAAGAACCCCTAGCAAGCTCCTACAATGAGCAGTTCTTC.

This clonotype was counted at least ten times. The gene calls are TRBV11-3 and TRBJ2-3, with D perhaps matching TRBD1 (6 bases). The CDR3 loop spans 16 amino acids. From germline, CDR1 is SGHNT and CDR2 YENEEA. V lost 5 bases and J lost 4, with 19 bases in between. The CDR3 loop reads CASSTETGKLSDTQYF. In nucleotides, the CDR3 is TGTGCCAGCAGCACCGAGACAGGAAAACTATCAGATACGCAGTATTTT. The variable domain in full, with the rest retrieved from reference TRBV11-3 and TRBJ2-3, is EAGVVQSPRYKIIEKKQPVAFWCNPISGHNTLYWYLQNLGQGPELLIRYENEEAVDDSQLPKDRFSAERLKGVDSTLKIQPAELGDSAVYLCASSTETGKLSDTQYFGPGTRLTVL.

This clonotype was seen repeatedly, ten times or more. The chain joins TRBV2 to TRBJ2-1; 8 bases align to TRBD1. The junction had 8 bases not matched to a gene; V was cut back by 1 base and J by 9 bases. CDR1 SNHLY and CDR2 FYNNEI come from the germline V gene. The CDR3 runs to 15 residues. Here the CDR3 reads CASSEEIGQGVEQFF. CDR3 sequence (DNA): TGTGCCAGCAGTGAAGAGATAGGACAGGGCGTTGAGCAGTTCTTC.

The J gene is TRBJ2-3, the V gene TRBV15; TRBD2 is a possible D gene (5 bases). The CDR3 runs to 14 residues. V gave up 1 base and J gave up 1 base, with 6 bases separating them. Per germline, CDR1 LNHNV and CDR2 YYDKDF (reference sequence). The CDR3 sequence is CATSRGAGTDTQYF. The CDR3 region has the DNA TGTGCCACCAGCAGAGGAGCGGGCACAGATACGCAGTATTTT.

The CDR3 nucleotides read TGTGCCACCAGCGGAGCGCGGGACAGGGTCTTTGGAAACACCATATATTTT. Translating gives CATSGARDRVFGNTIYF. The chain has TRBV15 and TRBJ1-3; TRBD1 aligns across 9 bases. V gave up 5 bases and J gave up 3 bases; unmatched junction bases: 11. This CDR3 has 17 residues. Per germline, CDR1 LNHNV and CDR2 YYDKDF (reference sequence).

J is TRBJ1-4 and V is TRBV30, with a weak D call TRBD1 (6 bases). Germline CDR1 reads GTSNPN; CDR2 reads SVGIG (reference sequence). Trimming shortened V by 0 bases and J by 4 bases, and 12 bases separated the two germline ends. CDR3 length equals 15 residues. CDR3 nucleotide sequence: TGTGCCTGGAGTGTACCCAGGGGAATTAATGAAAAACTGTTTTTT. This translates into CAWSVPRGINEKLFF.

This clonotype was counted only a few times. The chain has TRBV7-2 and TRBJ1-2; no clear D. The V and J ends lost 4 bases and 0 bases respectively, with 12 bases between them. Germline CDR1 is SGHTA and CDR2 is FQGNSA. The CDR3 sequence is 15 residues long. The CDR3 sequence is CASSSDTAPNYGYTF. CDR3 in DNA: TGTGCCAGCAGCTCTGACACGGCGCCTAACTATGGCTACACCTTC.

The V gene is TRBV11-3, the J gene TRBJ1-1; TRBD1 matches 10 bases. Germline CDR1 is SGHNT and CDR2 is YENEEA. This CDR3 comprises 13 residues. With V trimmed by 7 bases and J by 4 bases, 3 bases remained unmatched. The CDR3 nucleotides are TGTGCCAGCACTGGACAGGGGGGCACTGAAGCTTTCTTT. The encoded protein is CASTGQGGTEAFF.

This clonotype was recorded at least ten times. This rearrangement joins TRBV30 to TRBJ1-4; TRBD1 aligns across 10 bases. J was trimmed by 6 bases and V by 2 bases; bases with no gene match: 6. CDR1 and CDR2 from the germline V gene are GTSNPN and SVGIG (reference sequence). The CDR3 sequence is 15 residues long. The CDR3 DNA sequence: TGTGCCTGGAGTTTGGGACAGGGGTTTTATGAAAAACTGTTTTTT. It translates to CAWSLGQGFYEKLFF.

This CDR3 is CSAIPGQIDQETQYF. In DNA form, the CDR3 reads TGCAGTGCTATCCCGGGACAGATAGACCAAGAGACCCAGTACTTC. The chain links TRBV20-1 to TRBJ2-5; 7 positions match TRBD1. The CDR3 length is 15 residues. Germline V CDR1 and CDR2: DFQATT, SNEGSKA (reference sequence). The junction had 8 bases not matched to a gene; V was cut back by 4 bases and J by 0 bases.

This clonotype was seen more than once but under ten times. For the CDR3, the DNA is TGTGCCAGCAGTTTTGGGACAGGGACTTTTCAGCCCCAGCATTTT. This gives the protein CASSFGTGTFQPQHF. The chain recombines TRBV12-3 or TRBV12-4 with TRBJ1-5; TRBD1 agrees at 9 bases. Germline trimming cut 3 bases from V and 6 bases from J; bases unmatched to any gene: 6. This CDR3 has 15 amino acids.

For this clonotype: A read error may produce the germline difference seen at one junction end. The rearrangement uses TRBV27 and TRBJ2-7; D is perhaps TRBD1 or TRBD2 (6 bases each). The CDR3 has 15 residues. The germline CDR1 and CDR2 sequences are MNHEY and SMNVEV (reference sequence). This CDR3 is CASSATGTLSNEQYF. The CDR3 bases are TGTGCCAGCAGTGCAACAGGGACTCTCTCCAACGAGCAGTACTTC.

Many counts were recorded for this clonotype. The V gene is TRBV20-1, the J gene TRBJ1-1; tentative D call: TRBD1 (5 bases). The germline V and J ends were trimmed by 1 base and 2 bases, with 11 bases remaining between them. This CDR3 has 14 residues. The germline V gene encodes CDR1 DFQATT and CDR2 SNEGSKA (reference sequence). CDR3 loop: CSARVGPLNTEAFF. In nucleotides, the CDR3 is TGCAGTGCTAGAGTGGGACCCTTAAACACTGAAGCTTTCTTT.

A few counts support this clonotype. This may come from a read error, since a much larger clone is one base off. The V and J genes are TRBV5-1 and TRBJ1-1, with a possible D match to TRBD1 (6 bases). The CDR3 totals 15 residues. Per germline, CDR1 SGHRS and CDR2 YFSETQ. The CDR3 bases are TGCACCAGCTCCGTGGACAGAAGGAAGAACACTGAAGCTTTCTTT. It translates to CTSSVDRRKNTEAFF. The full variable domain, with the rest looked up from reference TRBV5-1 and TRBJ1-1, is KAGVTQTPRYLIKTRGQQVTLSCSPISGHRSVSWYQQTPGQGLQFLFEYFSETQRNKGNFPGRFSGRQFSNSRSEMNVSTLELGDSALYLCTSSVDRRKNTEAFFGQGTRLTVV.

This clonotype has at least ten counts. The rearrangement links TRBV5-1 to TRBJ2-7; no clear D gene. Germline V gene lookup returns CDR1 SGHRS and CDR2 YFSETQ. Trimming removed 2 bases from V and 0 bases from J, with 6 bases in between. The CDR3 runs to 13 residues. The CDR3 bases are TGCGCCAGCAGCTTCCAGAGCTCCTACGAGCAGTACTTC. This gives the protein CASSFQSSYEQYF.

This clonotype was detected a few times. J is TRBJ2-7 and V is TRBV5-8; tentatively, D is TRBD1 (7 bases). The CDR3 has 15 amino acids. CDR1 and CDR2 from the germline V gene are SGHTS and YDEGEE. V dropped 4 bases and J dropped 0 bases, with 14 bases sitting between them. The CDR3 DNA reads TGTGCCAGCAGCGCGGGACAGCTCAACTCCTACGAGCAGTACTTC. Its protein product is CASSAGQLNSYEQYF.

There are many counts of this clonotype. The V gene is TRBV12-3 or TRBV12-4, the J gene TRBJ1-2; 8 bases are a match to TRBD1. V was pared by 6 bases and J by 3 bases, with 6 bases of the junction left unmatched. The CDR3 consists of 14 residues. The CDR3 here is CASRIGTGYYGYTF. CDR3 sequence (DNA): TGTGCCAGCAGAATCGGGACAGGATACTATGGCTACACCTTC.